The 5 T cell receptor beta chains in this list originate from one sample, sequenced in a study of shared clonotypes between healthy human individuals. Selected positively for CCR7 and CD45RO-negative, naive CD8 cells excluded terminally differentiated effector memory CD45RA+ cells. Using immunoSEQ multiplex PCR, the repertoire was profiled, and TCRdb retains in-frame clones only, with some absent. Among more than 2 million clones listed, around 93% were seen once. Sequenced input: naive CD8+ T cells from PBMCs. These receptors were taken from a man between 18 and 29 years old in good health. Some clones in this sample may be carry-over from other donors' samples.

The V and J genes are TRBV18 and TRBJ2-1; D call uncertain. The V end was cut by 6 bases, the J end by 3 bases, with 0 bases between. The CDR3 spans 10 residues. CDR1 and CDR2 (germline): KGHSH, LQKENI. This chain's CDR3 is CASSYNEQFF. The CDR3 DNA is TGTGCCAGCTCCTACAATGAGCAGTTCTTC.

The chain joins TRBV5-4 to TRBJ2-3; D tentatively reads TRBD1 or TRBD2 (5 bases each). Between the trimmed V and J ends, which lost 4 bases and 2 bases, there was a span of 11 bases. Germline CDR1 SGHNT, CDR2 YYREEE (reference sequence). This CDR3 has 14 amino acids. CDR3 protein: CASSPDGATDTQYF. The CDR3 nucleotides read TGTGCCAGCAGCCCCGACGGGGCCACAGATACGCAGTATTTT.

In DNA form, the CDR3 reads TGTGCCAGCAGCTTAGAGGGTGAAGGGCGGGAGGGCCTTTACGAGCAGTACTTC. Amino acids: CASSLEGEGREGLYEQYF. This sequence joins TRBV7-6 and TRBJ2-7; 9 bases agree with TRBD2. The CDR3 totals 18 residues. V lost 1 base and J lost 4; bases outside the gene matches: 14. Germline loops: CDR1 SGHVS, CDR2 FNYEAQ.

Only a few counts were recorded for this clone. In the same sample, other DNA sequences code for this CDR3. The chain employs TRBV27 and TRBJ2-1, with D perhaps matching TRBD2 (6 bases). This CDR3 is 13 amino acids long. In germline, CDR1 is MNHEY, CDR2 SMNVEV (reference sequence). Trimming shortened V by 3 bases and J by 3 bases, and 6 bases separated the two germline ends. Written as DNA, the CDR3 is TGTGCCAGCAGTTTGCGGGACTACAATGAGCAGTTCTTC. Its translation is CASSLRDYNEQFF.

This chain connects TRBV6-5 to TRBJ2-7; tentative D call: TRBD2 (6 bases). CDR1 MNHEY and CDR2 SVGAGI come from the germline V gene. Trimming cost V 7 bases and J 2 bases, with 18 bases left between them. The CDR3 is 15 amino acids. The CDR3 protein is CASTAWAGTTYEQYF. The CDR3 DNA reads TGTGCCAGCACCGCCTGGGCGGGAACAACCTACGAGCAGTACTTC.